This is a list of T cell receptor beta chains from one sample in a study of T-cell memory formation after mild COVID-19. TCRdb re-analysed the 5' RACE reads in MiXCR, keeping a single row per CDR3 protein. The repertoire includes about 470,000 distinct CDR3 sequences, roughly 25% of them detected once, and approximately 12% sits in the top ten. The material sequenced was PBMCs or a T cell subset sorted from them (not recorded which). These receptors came from an adult woman who had mild COVID-19 (a few samples of this study predate the infection). Cell type and time point are not known. Each CDR3 is given without its conserved first and last residue. Expanded clones are given a class, and other clones once, few, many or no size at all.

TRBJ2-2 | - | TRBV9 | ASSVGGLAYTGELF
TRBJ2-5 | - | TRBV24-1 | ATSDFSAGVVETQY
TRBJ2-7 | - | TRBV14 | ASSPGYAEQY
TRBJ2-7 | - | TRBV7-9 | ASSHWDTTYEQY
TRBJ1-1 | few | TRBV29-1 | SVEGGTENTEAF
TRBJ1-2 | - | TRBV7-2 | ASSSTYGRYGYT
TRBJ2-1 | - | TRBV5-1 | ASSFGGAGGPREQF
TRBJ2-3 | - | TRBV11-2 | ASSPPGGGTDTQY
TRBJ2-7 | - | TRBV7-9 | ASSPQTVTYEQY
TRBJ2-1 | - | TRBV7-9 | ASSLPLAGVGNEQF
TRBJ1-2 | - | TRBV30 | AWAAGTGVGT
TRBJ2-1 | few | TRBV7-2 | ASSPTRGDEQF
TRBJ2-3 | - | TRBV12-3/TRBV12-4 | ASTPSSSFGTDTQY
TRBJ2-5 | - | TRBV12-3/TRBV12-4 | ASILLGGGETQY
TRBJ1-1 | few | TRBV20-1 | SASRRPNTEAF
TRBJ1-2 | - | TRBV4-2 | ASSQDFGGNYGYT
TRBJ2-2 | few | TRBV12-3/TRBV12-4 | ASSPRQAFTGELF
TRBJ2-5 | few | TRBV7-9 | ASSKGGLGETQY
TRBJ1-6 | - | TRBV12-3/TRBV12-4 | ASSLTRTGRNSPLH
TRBJ2-5 | few | TRBV20-1 | SARVRRFQETQY
TRBJ1-5 | few | TRBV7-6 | ASSSGQGYQPQH
TRBJ2-1 | - | TRBV7-6 | ASSLGVVQGQF
TRBJ2-7 | few | TRBV9 | ASSGRDSSYEQY
TRBJ1-4 | - | TRBV6-5 | ASSGEDSKNEKLF
TRBJ1-1 | few | TRBV5-6 | ASSLILGSPNTEAF
TRBJ2-1 | - | TRBV18 | ASSLGRNNEQF
TRBJ1-3 | - | TRBV4-2 | ASSQDGQIRGNTIY
TRBJ2-1 | - | TRBV19 | ASRVGSGGANEQF
TRBJ1-2 | few | TRBV29-1 | SVDRQGDGYT
TRBJ2-7 | - | TRBV29-1 | SVGQGNYEQY
TRBJ2-4 | - | TRBV5-1 | ASSLATRIAKNIQY
TRBJ2-1 | few | TRBV24-1 | ATSEGGLAGGNEQF
TRBJ2-7 | - | TRBV19 | ASSPGTSNEQY
TRBJ2-1 | - | TRBV7-9 | ASSFVHRDHPEQF
TRBJ2-7 | few | TRBV30 | AHGQVVGQQY
TRBJ1-6 | few | TRBV4-1 | ASSQEVGRLYLLH
TRBJ1-5 | - | TRBV20-1 | SARVQGRGNQPQH
TRBJ2-7 | few | TRBV12-3/TRBV12-4 | ASSEGQATGSTEQY